This T cell receptor beta chain was identified during a study of blood T cell repertoires in COVID-19. Authors' processing steps: For nucleated cells, counts were estimated from reference gene primer amplification. The assay was immunoSEQ multiplex PCR, and TCRdb's table has in-frame clones only and misses some. V and J calls and clone size are copied from that table; D and trimming were computed from the DNA. The data show 200,000 to 250,000 clones, about 85% seen once. CDR3 length: 15 amino acids. Per germline, CDR1 MNHEY and CDR2 SMNVEV (reference sequence). V gave up 2 bases and J gave up 4 bases, with 12 bases separating them.

The source of this sequence is a young woman who had recovered from COVID-19. The chain carries TRBV27 and TRBJ1-5, with a possible D match to TRBD1 (5 bases). Sequenced input: peripheral blood. CDR3 amino acids: CASSLHGGINQPQHF. DNA for the CDR3: TGTGCCAGCAGTTTACACGGGGGGATTAATCAGCCCCAGCATTTT.